The sequence of this T cell receptor beta chain was determined in a study of T-cell reconstitution after alpha-beta-depleted transplantation in children. In this sample, this clonotype turned up many times. CDR1 is DFQATT, CDR2 SNEGSKA, per germline (reference sequence). J gave up 4 bases and V 1 base, and 8 bases lay outside the gene matches. This CDR3 region has 16 residues. Molecular barcoding with unique molecular identifiers was used for the TCRbeta library. TCRdb re-analysed the PCR reads in MiXCR, keeping a single row per CDR3 protein. This sample yields about 610,000 distinct CDR3 sequences, of which 10% are seen a single time; 4% to 5% belongs to the top ten.

Sequences were derived from PBMCs from the stem cell graft donor, sampled from the stem cell graft. This receptor was obtained from a human donor who donated a stem cell graft to a child with acute myeloid leukemia. The chain recombines TRBV20-1 with TRBJ2-1, with 9 bases that match TRBD2. CDR3: CSARGSLAGRYNEQFF. The DNA of the CDR3 is TGCAGTGCTAGAGGATCGCTAGCGGGAAGATACAATGAGCAGTTCTTC.